This TCR beta chain originates from a study of breast tumors, draining lymph nodes, adjacent tissues. Study results and limitations: The data were judged consistent with most tumor T cells coming from lymph node and expanding in tumor. Compared with lymph nodes, tumors were less diverse; compared with nontumor tissue, more.

In this sample, this clonotype turned up many times. Its cognate antigen is unknown. Germline values: CDR1 MNHEY, CDR2 SVGAGI. The CDR3 is 17 amino acids. Trimming left V 2 bases short and J 0 bases short, with 11 bases between. TCRdb independently ran MiXCR on the multiplex PCR reads; one entry per CDR3 protein. The sample shows 100,000 to 150,000 distinct CDR3 sequences, just under 20% of them seen only once. Breast cancer patients provided tissue from their axillary draining lymph nodes. The receptor was derived from a female donor with breast cancer. Some clones in this sample may be carry-over from other donors' samples. Material for sequencing was axillary lymph node tissue. The chain recombines TRBV6-5 with TRBJ1-6; tentatively, D is TRBD1 (6 bases). The CDR3 is CASSYDLDSSYNSPLHF. CDR3 in DNA: TGTGCCAGCAGTTACGATTTGGACAGCTCCTATAATTCACCCCTCCACTTT.